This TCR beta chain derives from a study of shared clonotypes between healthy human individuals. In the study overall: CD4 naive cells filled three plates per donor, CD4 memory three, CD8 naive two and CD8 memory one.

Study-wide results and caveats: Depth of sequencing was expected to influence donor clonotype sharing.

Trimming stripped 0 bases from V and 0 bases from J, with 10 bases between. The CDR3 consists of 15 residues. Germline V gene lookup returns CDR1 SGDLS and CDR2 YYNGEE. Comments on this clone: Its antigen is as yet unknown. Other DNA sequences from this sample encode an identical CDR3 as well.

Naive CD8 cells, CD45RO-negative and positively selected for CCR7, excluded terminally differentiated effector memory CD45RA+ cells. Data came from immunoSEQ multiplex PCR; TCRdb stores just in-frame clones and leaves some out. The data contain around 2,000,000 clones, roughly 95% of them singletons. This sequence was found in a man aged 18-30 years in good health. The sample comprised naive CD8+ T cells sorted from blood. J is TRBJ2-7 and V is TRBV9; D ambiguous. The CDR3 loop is CASSVGQALSYEQYF. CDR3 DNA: TGTGCCAGCAGCGTAGGACAAGCCCTCTCCTACGAGCAGTACTTC.